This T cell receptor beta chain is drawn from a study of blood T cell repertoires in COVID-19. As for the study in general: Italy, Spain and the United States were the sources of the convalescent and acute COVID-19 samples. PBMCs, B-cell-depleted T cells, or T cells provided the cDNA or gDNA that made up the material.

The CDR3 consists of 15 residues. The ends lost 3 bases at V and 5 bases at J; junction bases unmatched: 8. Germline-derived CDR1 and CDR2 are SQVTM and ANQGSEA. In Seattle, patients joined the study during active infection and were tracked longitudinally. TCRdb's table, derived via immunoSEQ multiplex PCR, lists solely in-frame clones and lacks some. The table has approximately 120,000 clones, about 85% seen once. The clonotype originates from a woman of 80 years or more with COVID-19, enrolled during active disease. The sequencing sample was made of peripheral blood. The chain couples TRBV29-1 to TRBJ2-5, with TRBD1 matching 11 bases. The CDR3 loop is CSVERGTGGLETQYF. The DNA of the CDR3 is TGCAGCGTTGAGCGGGGGACAGGGGGATTGGAGACCCAGTACTTC.